The following is a T cell receptor beta chain sequence with its context. The data were taken from a study of OX40 agonist ivuxolimab in advanced cancers. Overall study context: Three individuals attained partial responses, comprising one hepatocellular carcinoma case and two cutaneous melanoma cases.

The assay was immunoSEQ multiplex PCR, and TCRdb's table has in-frame clones only and misses some. This table holds tens of thousands of clones, 75% to 95% found once. The V end was cut by 0 bases, the J end by 7 bases, with 13 bases between. This CDR3 comprises 14 residues. CDR1 and CDR2 (germline): SGDLS, YYNGEE. This sequence originates from an adult with an advanced solid tumor such as melanoma, head and neck, liver or kidney cancer. The source material was CD4+ or CD8+ T cells sorted from blood, sampled in a trial of the OX40 agonist ivuxolimab. The chain uses TRBV9 and TRBJ2-5; D might be TRBD2 (5 bases). This CDR3 is CASSVESSRGTQYF. CDR3 sequence (DNA): TGTGCCAGCAGCGTAGAGTCTAGCCGGGGGACCCAGTACTTC.